The present T cell receptor (beta chain) was sequenced within a study of cytomegalovirus exposure and HLA in healthy donors. Study summary: The study placed less than 90% of its approximately 380 genotyped donors in the Caucasian-associated ancestry cluster. Notes on the study in general: Altogether, 170 or so TCR beta chains were recorded as cytomegalovirus-associated. Indistinguishable V segments such as TRBV6-2 and TRBV6-3 were excluded. The dataset shows that most TCR sequences were rare, while some public TCRs occurred in many donors.

The sample holds a few counts of this clone. Its antigen is not identified. The length of the CDR3 is 14 residues. Germline V lookup: CDR1 MGHRA, CDR2 YSYEKL. Trimming took 0 bases from V and 6 from J, leaving 12 bases between them. PCR amplification relied on 60 Vbeta primers (plus 13 Jbeta primers). Repertoires were generated with immunoSEQ multiplex PCR, while TCRdb's copy carries only in-frame clones and drops some. The sample includes about 82,000 clones, over 9.5% of them seen just once. The J gene is TRBJ2-7, the V gene TRBV4-1, with D hard to call. Material for sequencing was PBMCs. The sequence derives from a man aged 55 to 70 in good health and CMV-seropositive. CDR3 protein: CASSQEPVPSEQYF. CDR3 coding DNA: TGCGCCAGCAGCCAAGAACCCGTCCCCAGCGAGCAGTACTTC.